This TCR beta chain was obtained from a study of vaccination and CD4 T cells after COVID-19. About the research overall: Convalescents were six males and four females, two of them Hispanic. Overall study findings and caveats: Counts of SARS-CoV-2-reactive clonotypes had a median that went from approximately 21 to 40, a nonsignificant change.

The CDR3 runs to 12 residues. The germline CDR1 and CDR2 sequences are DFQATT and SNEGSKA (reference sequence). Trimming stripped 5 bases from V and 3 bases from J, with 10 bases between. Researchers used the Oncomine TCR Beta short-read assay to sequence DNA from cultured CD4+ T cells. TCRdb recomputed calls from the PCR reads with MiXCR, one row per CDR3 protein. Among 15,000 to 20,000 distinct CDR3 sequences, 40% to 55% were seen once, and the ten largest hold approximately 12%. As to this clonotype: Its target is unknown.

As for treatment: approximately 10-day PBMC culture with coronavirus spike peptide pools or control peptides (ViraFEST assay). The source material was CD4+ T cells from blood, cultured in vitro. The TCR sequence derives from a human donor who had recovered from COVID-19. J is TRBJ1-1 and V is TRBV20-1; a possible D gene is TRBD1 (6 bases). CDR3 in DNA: TGCAGTGCTGGTAAGGGGGACACTGAAGCTTTCTTT. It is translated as CSAGKGDTEAFF.